This passage covers 5 T cell receptor beta chains from one sample sequenced in a study of T cells in Graves' hyperthyroidism and ophthalmopathy. Amplification of TCR beta CDR3 regions used RNA as the template. The TCR CDR3 was amplified in a first-round RT-PCR using the HTBI primer set. TCRdb reprocessed the multiplex PCR reads with MiXCR, giving one entry per CDR3 protein. The sample carries about 500,000 distinct CDR3 sequences, approximately 49% recorded once. The sample comprised peripheral blood or thyroid tissue (not recorded which). Receptors were obtained from an adult woman with Graves' disease, either hyperthyroidism or ophthalmopathy (not recorded which).

The V and J genes are TRBV28 and TRBJ2-7; D unclear. This CDR3 has 12 residues. Germline CDR1 MDHEN, CDR2 SYDVKM. Trimming cost V 6 bases and J 3 bases, with 9 bases left between them. Written as DNA, the CDR3 is TGTGCCAGCAGCCCAGTCCACTACGAGCAGTACTTC. It encodes CASSPVHYEQYF.

This sequence joins TRBV7-6 and TRBJ2-7; D is uncertain. The V and J ends lost 4 bases and 0 bases respectively, with 13 bases between them. CDR1 is SGHVS and CDR2 is FNYEAQ in the germline V gene. The CDR3 consists of 15 residues. CDR3 DNA sequence: TGTGCCAGCAGCTCGATGTCAAGTGACTCCTACGAGCAGTACTTC. Protein: CASSSMSSDSYEQYF.

This clonotype has more than one count but fewer than ten. V is TRBV2 and J is TRBJ1-5, with D unresolved. Trimming cost V 0 bases and J 12 bases, with 6 bases left between them. This CDR3 has 11 residues. Per germline, CDR1 SNHLY and CDR2 FYNNEI. The CDR3 loop is CASSEAERQHF. CDR3 in DNA: TGTGCCAGCAGTGAAGCGGAGCGCCAGCATTTT.

There are many counts of this clonotype. This chain joins TRBV29-1 and TRBJ1-5; 7 bases match TRBD1. The V gene end was trimmed by 4 bases and the J gene end by 3 bases; junction bases not matched to a gene: 6. Germline CDR1 reads SQVTM; CDR2 reads ANQGSEA. This CDR3 spans 14 amino acids. CDR3 sequence: CSVGETGPNQPQHF. CDR3 nucleotides: TGCAGCGTTGGAGAGACAGGGCCCAATCAGCCCCAGCATTTT. The full variable domain, in which reference TRBV29-1 and TRBJ1-5 provide the parts outside the CDR3, is SAVISQKPSRDICQRGTSLTIQCQVDSQVTMMFWYRQQPGQSLTLIATANQGSEATYESGFVIDKFPISRPNLTFSTLTVSNMSPEDSSIYLCSVGETGPNQPQHFGDGTRLSIL.

This clonotype occurred once. The J gene is TRBJ2-7, the V gene TRBV20-1, with D maybe TRBD2 (5 bases). Trimming took off 4 bases at V and 3 bases at J, with 19 bases between the two ends. The CDR3 is 15 amino acids. Germline lookup yields CDR1 DFQATT and CDR2 SNEGSKA (reference sequence). The CDR3 here is CSAKRSSDSGYEQYF. CDR3 coding DNA: TGCAGTGCTAAACGCAGTAGCGATTCCGGCTACGAGCAGTACTTC.